These 21 T cell receptor beta chains share one sample of origin, sequenced in a study of spatial heterogeneity in lung cancer. TCRdb processed the 5' RACE reads anew with MiXCR; each CDR3 protein has one entry. The sample lists over 50,000 distinct CDR3 sequences; roughly 6.4% were seen once. The time point: sample taken at primary tumor resection. The specimen comprised PBMCs, sampled at surgery. Source of these receptors: a female donor with early-stage non-small cell lung cancer.

This chain links TRBV3-1 with TRBJ2-7, with 8 bases that match TRBD1. In germline, CDR1 is LGHDT, CDR2 YNNKEL (reference sequence). There are 16 residues in the CDR3. V was pared by 4 bases and J by 5 bases, with 13 bases of the junction left unmatched. The CDR3 coding sequence is TGTGCCAGCAGCCGAGTCCCCGGGACAGGTACCCACGAGCAGTACTTC. Translating it yields CASSRVPGTGTHEQYF.

Only a few counts were recorded for this clonotype. The chain links TRBV5-5 to TRBJ1-4; D call uncertain. This CDR3 region has 12 residues. With 6 bases removed from V and 6 bases from J, the gap between germline ends came to 9 bases. In germline, CDR1 is SGHKS, CDR2 YYEKEE (reference sequence). CDR3 DNA sequence: TGTGCCAGCACCGGGTCTGATGAAAAACTGTTTTTT. This sequence encodes CASTGSDEKLFF.

Only a few counts were recorded for this clonotype. This chain connects TRBV4-1 to TRBJ2-5; TRBD1 matches at 11 bases. This CDR3 contains 13 residues. V lost 8 bases to trimming and J lost 9 bases; unmatched junction nucleotides: 8. CDR1 and CDR2 from the germline V gene are MGHRA and YSYEKL. Here the CDR3 reads CASGQGAGGAQYF. The CDR3 bases are TGCGCCAGCGGACAGGGGGCTGGAGGAGCCCAGTACTTC.

This clonotype was picked up many times. This chain connects TRBV4-1 to TRBJ1-4; the match to TRBD1 covers 8 bases. The V and J ends lost 3 bases and 8 bases, in that order; junction bases with no gene match: 8. CDR3 length: 15 residues. Looked up from germline, CDR1 is MGHRA and CDR2 is YSYEKL. CDR3 in amino acids: CASSQDGQGREKLFF. CDR3 bases: TGCGCCAGCAGCCAGGATGGACAGGGACGCGAAAAACTGTTTTTT.

This clonotype was counted at least ten times. The V and J genes are TRBV6-1 and TRBJ2-7; weak D call: TRBD1 (5 bases). The CDR3 is 17 amino acids. Germline V gene sequence: CDR1 MNHNS, CDR2 SASEGT. Trimming left V 7 bases short and J 0 bases short, with 22 bases between. The CDR3: CASTDGFGAGSSYEQYV. In nucleotides, the CDR3 is TGTGCCAGCACGGATGGCTTTGGGGCAGGCAGCTCCTACGAGCAGTACGTC.

This rearrangement joins TRBV6-5 to TRBJ1-2; 10 bases agree with TRBD1. The CDR3 totals 17 residues. Looked up from germline, CDR1 is MNHEY and CDR2 is SVGAGI. J was trimmed by 2 bases and V by 7 bases; bases with no gene match: 13. CDR3 sequence reads: CASTLTWDRGGNYGYTF. CDR3 bases: TGTGCCAGCACCCTTACGTGGGACAGGGGAGGAAACTATGGCTACACCTTC.

This clonotype occurred many times. The genes are TRBV6-5 and TRBJ1-4; D is unresolved. Germline-derived CDR1 and CDR2 are MNHEY and SVGAGI. Trimming pared 4 bases from V and 5 bases from J, leaving 11 bases between. The CDR3 is 14 amino acids. The CDR3 spells CASSWTLQNEKLFF. The CDR3 DNA reads TGTGCCAGCAGTTGGACTCTCCAGAATGAAAAACTGTTTTTT.

This clonotype was seen repeatedly, ten times or more. The genes are TRBV5-1 and TRBJ2-1; 10 bases line up with TRBD2. The germline V gene encodes CDR1 SGHRS and CDR2 YFSETQ. Germline trimming cut 3 bases from V and 6 bases from J; bases unmatched to any gene: 6. The CDR3 runs 15 residues. CDR3 region: CASSSAGGPGNEQFF. The CDR3 bases are TGCGCCAGCAGCTCAGCGGGAGGGCCCGGCAATGAGCAGTTCTTC.

This clonotype was picked up a small number of times. V and J are TRBV28 and TRBJ2-1, with 10 bases fitting TRBD1. The CDR3 consists of 14 residues. Germline V gene data show CDR1 as MDHEN and CDR2 as SYDVKM. V lost 3 bases to trimming and J lost 9 bases; unmatched junction nucleotides: 5. The CDR3: CASSFSGTGVEQFF. CDR3 sequence (DNA): TGTGCCAGCAGTTTTTCCGGGACAGGGGTTGAGCAGTTCTTC.

The table lists this clonotype with many counts. The gene calls are TRBV28 and TRBJ1-5; 9 nucleotides agree with TRBD1. The germline gives CDR1 MDHEN, CDR2 SYDVKM. V lost 6 bases to trimming and J lost 6 bases; unmatched junction nucleotides: 6. There are 14 residues in the CDR3. CDR3 sequence reads: CASSPTGGSQPQHF. CDR3 DNA: TGTGCCAGCAGCCCCACAGGGGGCAGTCAGCCCCAGCATTTT.

The rearrangement uses TRBV23-1 and TRBJ1-5, with D possibly matching TRBD1 (6 bases). TRBV23-1 is an ORF for which the function is uncertain. The CDR3 runs to 17 residues. Trimming left V 0 bases short and J 2 bases short, with 14 bases between. Here the CDR3 reads CASSQSEGNRGNQPQHF. In nucleotides, the CDR3 is TGCGCCAGCAGTCAATCGGAAGGGAACAGGGGCAATCAGCCCCAGCATTTT.

The chain combines TRBV6-2 or TRBV6-3 with TRBJ1-6; D unclear. The CDR3 contains 14 residues. V lost 1 base and J lost 7, with 8 bases in between. Germline assignment: CDR1 MNHEY and CDR2 SVGEGT. The CDR3 loop is CASSYLAANSPLHF. The DNA of the CDR3 is TGTGCCAGCAGTTACTTGGCGGCCAATTCACCCCTCCACTTT.

The sample holds many counts of this clonotype. The chain links TRBV6-5 to TRBJ1-2; D ambiguous. From germline, CDR1 is MNHEY and CDR2 SVGAGI. There are 13 residues in the CDR3. Trimming removed 6 bases from V and 2 bases from J, with 10 bases in between. The CDR3 DNA sequence: TGTGCCAGCAGACAGACACCCAACTATGGCTACACCTTC. Amino acids: CASRQTPNYGYTF.

This clonotype has a single count. This may come from a read error, since a much larger clone is one base off. The chain is built from TRBV15 and TRBJ2-7; perhaps D is TRBD1 or TRBD2 (5 bases each). V was trimmed by 7 bases and J by 4 bases, leaving 14 bases between them. This CDR3 spans 13 amino acids. Germline CDR1 is LNHNV and CDR2 is YYDKDF (reference sequence). CDR3 loop: CATNSGGHYEQYF. CDR3 DNA: TGTGCCACCAACAGCGGAGGACATTACGAGCAGTACTTC.

In this sample, this clonotype turned up a few times. This sequence joins TRBV12-5 and TRBJ1-6, with 7 bases lining up with TRBD1. CDR1 is LGHNT, CDR2 FRNRAP, per germline. This CDR3 is built from 15 residues. Losses at the gene ends were 6 bases for V and 5 bases for J; bases not matched to a gene: 7. DNA for the CDR3: TGTGCTAGTGGCCTATCGGACAGGAATAATTCACCCCTCCACTTT. It translates to CASGLSDRNNSPLHF. Filled out from reference TRBV12-5 and TRBJ1-6, the complete variable domain reads DARVTQTPRHKVTEMGQEVTMRCQPILGHNTVFWYRQTMMQGLELLAYFRNRAPLDDSGMPKDRFSAEMPDATLATLKIQPSEPRDSAVYFCASGLSDRNNSPLHFGNGTRLTVT.

This clonotype was seen only once. A much larger clone sits a single nucleotide away, making a read error possible. V is TRBV5-1 and J is TRBJ1-2; D is unclear. CDR1 is SGHRS and CDR2 is YFSETQ in the germline V gene. The V end lost 5 bases, the J end lost 5 bases, and 19 bases lay between the germline ends. The CDR3 contains 15 residues. Here the CDR3 DNA reads TGCGCCAGCAGTATTTCGGGTCCAGATAAGTATGGCTACACCTTC. It specifies CASSISGPDKYGYTF.

Ten or more counts support this clonotype. V gene TRBV18 combines with J gene TRBJ1-2, with D uncertain. The V and J ends lost 2 bases and 0 bases respectively, with 10 bases between them. CDR3 size: 15 residues. The germline CDR1 and CDR2 sequences are KGHSH and LQKENI. The CDR3 is CASSPNGASNYGYTF. CDR3 coding DNA: TGTGCCAGCTCACCAAATGGAGCCTCTAACTATGGCTACACCTTC.

By sample share, this clonotype is medium-sized. CDR3 nucleotide sequence: TGTGCCAGTAGTAGGACCGCCCCAGATACGCAGTATTTT. This translates into CASSRTAPDTQYF. The chain links TRBV19 to TRBJ2-3; D gene unclear. Per the germline V gene, CDR1 is LNHDA and CDR2 is SQIVND (reference sequence). V dropped 4 bases and J dropped 4 bases, with 9 bases sitting between them. CDR3 size: 13 residues.

This sequence joins TRBV6-6 and TRBJ1-2; D not certain. CDR1 and CDR2 from the germline V gene are MNHNY and SVGAGI (reference sequence). V gave up 0 bases and J gave up 11 bases, with 16 bases separating them. This CDR3 spans 14 amino acids. The CDR3 protein is CASSYSTLEMRYTF. In DNA, the CDR3 is TGTGCCAGCAGTTACTCGACCCTTGAAATGCGTTACACCTTC.

This clonotype was recorded a few times. The junction differs from germline at one of its ends, possibly a read error. The chain combines TRBV18 with TRBJ2-1; TRBD1 agrees at 8 bases. The CDR3 contains 14 residues. Germline V gene data show CDR1 as KGHSH and CDR2 as LQKENI. CDR3 loop: CVSSRGQGLNEQFF. The CDR3 DNA follows: TGTGTCAGCTCACGTGGACAGGGATTGAATGAGCAGTTCTTC.

This clonotype was seen a few times. The chain uses TRBV6-6 and TRBJ2-3, with D possibly being TRBD1 (6 bases). Trimming removed 6 bases from V and 4 bases from J, with 17 bases in between. Germline-derived CDR1 and CDR2 are MNHNY and SVGAGI (reference sequence). The CDR3 length is 15 residues. CDR3 nucleotides: TGTGCCAGCAGCCCCGGGACACACGGCGCAGATACGCAGTATTTT. It codes for CASSPGTHGADTQYF.